These 5 T cell receptor beta chains were all obtained from the same sample, sequenced in a study of control samples from healthy donors and cancer patients. The protocol was immunoSEQ multiplex PCR, while the TCRdb copy is restricted to in-frame clones and leaves out a portion. The data contain under 150,000 clones, around 87% of them singletons. The sample comprised blood. The receptors stem from a man aged 55 to 70 in good health.

As DNA, the CDR3 is TGCGCCAGCAGCCAAGATATGGGGGGGGCTCCTTTATATGAGCAGTTCTTC. This sequence encodes CASSQDMGGAPLYEQFF. The chain uses TRBV4-3 and TRBJ2-1; D is perhaps TRBD2 (7 bases). Germline CDR1 reads LGHNA; CDR2 reads YSLEER. The CDR3 is made up of 17 amino acids. The V end was cut by 0 bases, the J end by 8 bases, with 20 bases between.

The CDR3 here is CASSASTGNTEAFF. CDR3 nucleotide sequence: TGTGCCAGCAGTGCCTCGACCGGGAACACTGAAGCTTTCTTT. This sequence joins TRBV6-2 or TRBV6-3 and TRBJ1-1; D remains ambiguous. The CDR3 length is 14 residues. The V gene's germline CDR1 is MNHEY and CDR2 SVGEGT. V was cut by 5 bases and J by 1 base, with 11 bases left in between.

This clone has a single count. This chain uses TRBV18 with TRBJ2-2, with 12 bases matching TRBD2. This CDR3 has 16 amino acids. In germline, CDR1 is KGHSH, CDR2 LQKENI. Losses at the gene ends were 3 bases for V and 6 bases for J; bases not matched to a gene: 5. CDR3 coding DNA: TGTGCCAGCTCACCTCTAGCGGGGGGGCCCGCCGGGGAGCTGTTTTTT. It yields the protein CASSPLAGGPAGELFF.

This chain joins TRBV19 and TRBJ1-1; possibly TRBD1 for D (6 bases). V lost 7 bases to trimming and J lost 9 bases, with 15 bases between them. CDR3 length: 12 amino acids. CDR1 LNHDA and CDR2 SQIVND come from the germline V gene (reference sequence). The CDR3 here is CASKGQGPQAFF. The CDR3 DNA sequence: TGTGCCAGTAAAGGGCAGGGGCCCCAAGCTTTCTTT.

This chain connects TRBV19 to TRBJ1-4, with TRBD1 matching over 8 bases. With V trimmed by 5 bases and J by 6 bases, 11 bases remained unmatched. From germline, CDR1 is LNHDA and CDR2 SQIVND (reference sequence). The CDR3 contains 16 residues. The CDR3 protein is CASSLRPGTGYEKLFF. CDR3 DNA sequence: TGTGCCAGTAGTTTGCGACCCGGGACAGGTTATGAAAAACTGTTTTTT.